This T cell receptor beta chain was recorded in a study of T cells after yellow fever vaccination. This clonotype was counted many times. What it recognizes is unknown. Study-level findings and limits: The CD4 and CD8 compartments had a small share of their clonotypes in common. Sorted repertoires could include abundant contaminating clonotypes from bulk cells.

TCRdb reprocessed the 5' RACE reads via MiXCR and lists one record per CDR3 protein. The sample shows about 340,000 distinct CDR3 sequences, under 5% of them seen only once. The specimen comprised PBMCs, sampled 5 days after the yellow fever booster vaccination. The clonotype originates from a man aged 18 to 35 who received the YFV17D yellow fever vaccine.

The CDR3 DNA is TGCGCCAGCAGCTTAATACAGGGGTCGGGGGAAAAACTGTTTTTT. It yields the protein CASSLIQGSGEKLFF. This chain uses TRBV5-1 with TRBJ1-4; TRBD1 aligns across 7 bases. The germline V gene has CDR1 SGHRS and CDR2 YFSETQ. Unmatched junction bases numbered 9, after V lost 2 bases and J lost 8 bases. There are 15 residues in the CDR3.